This T cell receptor beta chain was recovered during a study of T cell responses to AZD1222 COVID-19 vaccine. Germline values: CDR1 SEHNR, CDR2 FQNEAQ (reference sequence). This CDR3 has 12 amino acids. The ends were cut back, 2 bases at V and 9 bases at J, with 11 bases in the middle. Data came from immunoSEQ multiplex PCR; TCRdb stores just in-frame clones and leaves some out. Of about 110,000 clones detected, around 90% appear once; the ten largest clones hold 5% to 5.5%. The input for sequencing was peripheral blood, taken on day 0 of AZD1222 vaccination. This rearrangement joins TRBV7-9 to TRBJ2-7; no clear D gene. This TCR derives from an adult in good health. Written as DNA, the CDR3 is TGTGCCAGCAGCTTATCTATCACCGGGCAGTACTTC. Protein: CASSLSITGQYF.